The following is a TCR beta chain sequence with its context. Its antigen is not known. This sample was included in a study of OX40 agonist ivuxolimab in advanced cancers. Overall study results and limits: CD4+ and CD8+ T cells in blood underwent clonal expansion by week 6 at 0.1 to 3.0 mg/kg.

The CDR3 length is 18 residues. The germline V and J ends were trimmed by 1 base and 5 bases, with 23 bases remaining between them. The germline V gene encodes CDR1 SGHVS and CDR2 FQNEAQ. TCRdb's copy holds only in-frame clones and misses some; the assay was immunoSEQ multiplex PCR. The sample includes fewer than 55,000 clones, 80% to 90% of them seen just once. The rearrangement joins TRBV7-8 to TRBJ2-5; perhaps TRBD2 as D (6 bases). This clonotype was obtained from an adult with an advanced solid tumor such as melanoma, head and neck, liver or kidney cancer. The input for sequencing was CD4+ or CD8+ T cells sorted from blood, taken in a trial of the OX40 agonist ivuxolimab. CDR3 residues: CASSLGGASMAGLETQYF. For the CDR3, the DNA is TGTGCCAGCAGCTTAGGTGGGGCCTCTATGGCGGGGCTGGAGACCCAGTACTTC. Looking up the rest from reference TRBV7-8 and TRBJ2-5 gives the full variable domain: GAGVSQSPRYKVAKRGQDVALRCDPISGHVSLFWYQQALGQGPEFLTYFQNEAQLDKSGLPSDRFFAERPEGSVSTLKIQRTQQEDSAVYLCASSLGGASMAGLETQYFGPGTRLLVL.